This entry describes one TCR beta chain. As yet, its antigen is unknown. The table came from immunoSEQ multiplex PCR; TCRdb's copy has only in-frame clones and leaves some out. The data contain about 160,000 clones, about 92% of them seen just once; the ten biggest clones take up roughly 4.4%. The entry originates in a study of T cell responses to AZD1222 COVID-19 vaccine. Whole-study findings and limits: Across the whole spike, CD4 TCRs peaked at regions 160-218 and 743-854. Baseline antibody screening turned up just a handful of seropositive AZD1222 recipients. Clonal diversity may have been underestimated, and the donors were mostly white British, with more females than males. Two AZD1222 doses significantly raised spike-specific TCR breadth and depth over controls.

V shed 7 bases and J 1 base; nucleotides not matched to a gene: 5. Per the germline V gene, CDR1 is SGHAT and CDR2 is FQDESV (reference sequence). This CDR3 spans 14 amino acids. The specimen was peripheral blood, collected on day 0 of MenACWY control vaccination. This sequence joins TRBV11-1 and TRBJ2-3, with 7 positions matching TRBD1. The clonotype comes from an adult in good health. Written as DNA, the CDR3 is TGTGCCAGCAAGACAGGGCCCGGCACAGATACGCAGTATTTT. This codes for CASKTGPGTDTQYF.